There are a few counts of the clone carrying this T cell receptor beta chain. The antigen remains undetermined. The data are from a study of T cell repertoires in cytomegalovirus infection. The overall study: The public TCR beta signatures pointed to both CMV infection and matching HLA type.

Study-level findings and limits: It was HLA-C-restricted CMV-specific TCR beta clonotypes that dominated the response ex vivo.

TCRdb ran MiXCR on the reads and lists one entry per CDR3 protein. The top ten clones hold roughly an eighth of a sample with about 440,000 distinct CDR3 sequences, about a third of them seen once. Trimming at V came to 7 bases and at J to 5 bases, leaving 5 bases not matched to a gene. CDR1 is LNHDA, CDR2 SQIVND, per germline (reference sequence). The CDR3 sequence is 13 residues long. Sequenced input: PBMCs. The sequence derives from a human donor in good health (CMV status not recorded). Some clones in this sample may be carry-over from other donors' samples. The rearrangement uses TRBV19 and TRBJ2-5, with TRBD2 matching 9 bases. The DNA for the CDR3 is TGTGCCAGTATGGAGCTAGCGGGGGAGACCCAGTACTTC. Translated, it gives CASMELAGETQYF.